This TCR beta chain appears in the sequencing data of a study of cytomegalovirus exposure and HLA in healthy donors (dated by TCRdb to the late 2010s). Turning to the overall study: According to an earlier analysis of 587 of the donors, about 190 million T cells yielded roughly 100 million unique TCR beta sequences and about 300 Gb of sequence data. Donor age, sex, ethnicity and CMV serostatus were collected together with the repertoire data. The aim of the study was to test whether cataloging public T cell receptors could identify signatures of past pathogen exposure. The study combined high-throughput TCR immunosequencing, statistical association of individual TCRs with disease status, and machine learning to predict cytomegalovirus infection status. Across roughly 420 genotyped donors of the cohort, an average of roughly 230,000 unique TCR beta nucleotide sequences per donor were sequenced, and roughly 17% of those sequences were non-productive. An early release that covered about 640 HLA-typed donors contained approximately 300 gigabases of sequencing data and tens of millions of unique TCR sequences. In a later genetic analysis, genome-wide SNP genotypes for about 60% of the 666 donors were used, and that subset was treated as a discovery cohort. The number of typed donors differed by locus: about 620-640 for A, B, C, DRB1 and DQB1; 500 to 550 for DQA1; approximately 610 for DPA1; and roughly 490 for DPB1. HLA typing included class I and class II loci at four-digit resolution. Of the 300 to 450 genotyped donors, 65% to 90% fell in the genetic ancestry cluster associated with self-reported Caucasian donors. In addition to the first cohort of 650 to 800 subjects, a separate validation cohort of under 150 different subjects was used. Every discovery cohort repertoire had been produced on one sequencing platform. A later analysis re-analyzed previously published TCR beta repertoires from 666 donors and added high-resolution HLA genotyping to study TCR occurrence patterns. Using immunosequencing, the study profiled T cell repertoires from 640 or so subjects and related those repertoires to cytomegalovirus serostatus. Several DR-DQ haplotypes were handled as single units for association and clustering because linkage in the cohort was strong. Rather than drawing on any new phenotypic data, the later analysis identified candidate immune exposures from TCR beta sequences and the way those sequences occurred across donors. An earlier analysis of about 600 of the donors used high-throughput TCR beta sequencing to judge whether each TCR beta V gene segment behaved as functional or pseudogenic.

In total, approximately 690 healthy bone marrow donors made up the cohort. Cohort members were all nominally healthy when sampled, although unrecorded immune exposures were likely present. The donor tested CMV seronegative and was one of the 352 seronegative cohort members. A peripheral blood sample was provided by each donor, and peripheral blood mononuclear cells were used for TCR beta sequencing. The Qiagen DNeasy Blood Extraction Kit was used to extract genomic DNA from the blood cell samples. The receptor library was made with the immunoSEQ multiplex PCR assay. For the multiplex PCR, a mixture combining 60 forward primers for TCR Vbeta segments and 13 reverse primers for TCR Jbeta segments was used. The CDR3 region of rearranged TCR beta genes was amplified from genomic DNA by a multiplex PCR assay. The Illumina HiSeq System was used to sequence the amplified TCR beta libraries as 87-base-pair reads. Regarding the original processing steps: Across the 670 or so repertoires, a later analysis counted some 81 million unique TCR beta chains, around 10 million of which were shared by at least two donors. Raw reads were error-corrected and collapsed into unique sequences with a nearest-neighbor algorithm that merged closely related sequences to remove PCR and sequencing errors. Alignment of CDR3 sequences to IMGT reference sequences was used to assign V, D and J gene segments. For a sequence to be retained, at least a six-nucleotide match to both a V gene segment and a J gene segment was required. Rearrangements were called productive when the CDR3 lacked stop codons and stayed in frame with V and J; all others were non-productive. Following IMGT convention, CDR3 was defined as the stretch from the second conserved V-encoded cysteine up to the conserved J-encoded phenylalanine. The earlier analysis of some 600 of the donors excluded sequences that lacked an unambiguous match to a single V gene segment. An earlier analysis of 587 of the donors called V segments functional above 56.7% productive rearrangements and segregating when the between-donor standard deviation exceeded 5%. A statistical classification framework was built for diagnosing cytomegalovirus status from the catalog of TCR beta chain sequences. In a later analysis, TCR nucleotide sequences were compared against IMGT/GENE-DB human TR gene sequences so that V and J genes could be assigned. A later analysis assigned CDR3 sequences and most-parsimonious VDJ recombination scenarios with the TCRdist pipeline. In a later analysis, each TCR beta chain was defined by its CDR3 amino acid sequence together with its V-gene family, and reads without a unique V-gene family were excluded. To address suspected cross-contamination and a sequencing artifact, a later analysis removed around 600 highly shared, low-generation-probability nucleotide sequences. In a later analysis, a clonal expansion index was calculated for each public chain from normalized within-repertoire ranks of inferred template counts. In a later analysis, generation probabilities were computed using a VDJ recombination model fitted to out-of-frame rearrangements, and the results were checked against IGoR. A later analysis scored TCR-TCR, TCR-HLA and TCR-CMV co-occurrence with hypergeometric tests, applying a repertoire-size bias correction to TCR pairs. To estimate false discovery rates, a later analysis permuted the HLA or CMV assignments 20 times. In a later analysis, co-occurring TCRs were grouped with DBSCAN, and TCRdist sequence similarity was added when clustering was performed within HLA-allele-positive subsets. Repertoires with fewer than 30,000 or more than 120,000 public chains, plus five repertoires with anomalous nucleotide sharing, were excluded from co-occurrence clustering. TCRdb's version of the immuneACCESS table is confined to in-frame rearrangements and falls short of the full clone set. An unresolved V gene accounts for under half of the shortfall where checked; the remainder is of unknown origin. V, J and clone size reflect that table, while D and trimming were determined from the DNA. The sample's clone listing holds 60,000 to 80,000 clones. The ten largest clones capture about 5% of the sample.

Comment on this clone: Its antigen is not yet known.

Summary of the overall study and its limitations: Linkage disequilibrium might explain the correlated functional status among segregating V segments, but an unknown experimental factor could not be excluded. A later analysis found that most CMV-associated TCR beta chains appeared HLA-restricted, with HLA associations seemingly driven largely by CMV exposure. Because counts were too low, under 20 rarely observed V segments, including chromosome 9 orphons, were left out of the earlier analysis of 587 of the donors. CMV serostatus was the only immune exposure information available for the cohort. An association between a missense DCLRE1C variant and V-gene and J-gene trimming of TCR beta chains was found in a later genetic analysis and replicated in an independent cohort. Assigning TCR associations to individual alleles was difficult when HLA alleles, especially DR and DQ, strongly co-occurred. In an earlier analysis of fewer than 700 of the donors, most TCR beta V segments appeared in productive rearrangements about 87% or about 30% of the time, broadly matching IMGT annotations. Sequencing depth was assumed to be roughly uniform across donors in the presence/absence analyses, though that assumption may not hold. A further reported finding was that TCR beta sequences accurately predicted the HLA-A and HLA-B alleles for most subjects in the first cohort. According to the authors, the approach could potentially be generalized to other disease states and immunological phenotypes. Only TCR beta chains were sequenced in this cohort, and the absence of alpha or paired-chain data limited detectable features. In a later genetic analysis, fewer N-insertions in productive TCRs were reported among donors in an Asian-associated ancestry cluster than the roughly 640-donor mean. A later analysis found that HLA-associated TCR beta chains were more clonally expanded and had lower generation probabilities than equally common non-associated chains. In vitro tests confirmed that a few of the cytomegalovirus-associated TCR beta chains recognize cytomegalovirus antigens. A later analysis reported that several top co-occurrence clusters appeared linked to parvovirus B19, influenza, CMV and Epstein-Barr virus. A later analysis found that TCR association rates varied across HLA loci, with DRB1 alleles showing the most associated TCRs and HLA-C alleles the fewest. A total of about 150 TCR beta chains were listed by the study as associated with cytomegalovirus. The classifier was reported to diagnose cytomegalovirus status with high specificity and sensitivity in both the original and validation cohorts. HLA typing was unavailable for some donors at each locus, so association tests used only the typed subset. A group of highly shared sequence variants was considered likely to be a technical artifact of the sequencing pipeline. Most TCR sequences were seen in very few donors, while some public TCRs were found in many individuals. Specific HLA alleles were associated with more than 15,000 TCR beta sequences at a false discovery rate of 0.05 in a later analysis.

The TCR originated in a man in his forties in good health and CMV-seronegative. The specimen was PBMCs.

The CDR3 region reads CASSENWSSYNSPLHF. The bases are TGTGCCAGCAGTGAAAATTGGAGCTCCTATAATTCACCCCTCCACTTT. In this chain, TRBV6-1 is recombined with TRBJ1-6, with the D gene call left open. Taken from cysteine to phenylalanine, the CDR3 has 16 residues. CDR3 DNA only is kept here, 48 bases in frame from base 1. V sheds 2 bases and J sheds 0 bases, leaving 8 bases between their ends. Based on the germline V gene, the CDR1 and CDR2 sequences are MNHNS and SASEGT.